The 26 T cell receptor beta chains reported below all come from one sample, sequenced in a study of cytomegalovirus exposure and HLA in healthy donors (dated by TCRdb to 2016 to 2017). Receptor libraries were prepared by the immunoSEQ multiplex PCR assay. For the multiplex PCR, a mixture combining 60 forward primers for TCR Vbeta segments and 13 reverse primers for TCR Jbeta segments was used. Imported from immuneACCESS, the table was reduced by TCRdb to in-frame sequences with V and J called. These copies leave out some clones; in studies compared against another copy, an unresolved V gene accounts for under half, and the cause of the remainder is not known. This sample holds under 150,000 clones; about 77% were observed only once. The ten largest clones capture 1.3% to 1.5% of the sample. Sequencing was carried out using PBMCs. These receptors all stem from a woman aged 35 to 49 in good health and CMV-seronegative.

In this sample, this clone turned up a few times. The genes are TRBV5-6 and TRBJ1-2; a possible D gene is TRBD1 (6 bases). CDR3 length equals 13 residues. Germline CDR1 SGHDT, CDR2 YYEEEE. V was cut by 4 bases and J by 4 bases, with 11 bases left in between. CDR3 coding DNA: TGTGCCAGCAGCCTGGACAGAAGCTATGGCTACACCTTC. Translating it yields CASSLDRSYGYTF.

The rearrangement links TRBV5-1 to TRBJ1-1, with 8 bases matching TRBD1. In germline, CDR1 is SGHRS, CDR2 YFSETQ. After removal of 4 bases from V and 5 bases from J, the junction contained 7 bases not matched to a gene. The length of the CDR3 is 14 residues. In nucleotides, the CDR3 is TGCGCCAGCAGCCTCGACAGGGGTAGGACTGAAGCTTTCTTT. It yields the protein CASSLDRGRTEAFF.

The rearrangement uses TRBV5-5 and TRBJ2-3; D gene uncertain. The germline CDR1 and CDR2 sequences are SGHKS and YYEKEE (reference sequence). The V and J ends lost 1 base and 6 bases respectively, with 3 bases between them. The CDR3 sequence is 11 residues long. CDR3 DNA sequence: TGTGCCAGCAGCTTGCGGGATACGCAGTATTTT. This gives the protein CASSLRDTQYF.

V and J are TRBV18 and TRBJ1-1, with TRBD1 matching 8 bases. In germline, CDR1 is KGHSH, CDR2 LQKENI. The CDR3 runs to 13 residues. Trimming took 5 bases from V and 7 from J; bases not matched to a gene: 6. CDR3 protein: CASSAGTGREAFF. CDR3 DNA sequence: TGTGCCAGCTCAGCCGGGACAGGCCGTGAAGCTTTCTTT.

The chain employs TRBV5-4 and TRBJ2-4, with D possibly matching TRBD1 (6 bases). Germline V gives CDR1 SGHNT, CDR2 YYREEE (reference sequence). This CDR3 spans 16 amino acids. V lost 0 bases to trimming and J lost 3 bases, with 13 bases between them. DNA for the CDR3: TGTGCCAGCAGCTTGGAGGGGGTCGGGTTCAAAAACATTCAGTACTTC. Its translation is CASSLEGVGFKNIQYF. Full variable domain (missing parts from reference TRBV5-4 and TRBJ2-4): ETGVTQSPTHLIKTRGQQVTLRCSSQSGHNTVSWYQQALGQGPQFIFQYYREEENGRGNFPPRFSGLQFPNYSSELNVNALELDDSALYLCASSLEGVGFKNIQYFGAGTRLSVL.

The rearrangement links TRBV2 to TRBJ2-7; 10 bases match TRBD1. The germline gives CDR1 SNHLY, CDR2 FYNNEI. The V segment lost 0 bases and the J segment 1 base; nucleotides outside the gene matches: 6. The CDR3 loop spans 17 amino acids. This chain's CDR3 is CASSEAADRGISYEQYF. CDR3 DNA sequence: TGTGCCAGCAGTGAAGCTGCGGACAGGGGGATTTCCTACGAGCAGTACTTC.

The chain employs TRBV7-2 and TRBJ1-2; 7 positions agree with TRBD1. CDR3 length: 14 amino acids. The V and J ends lost 8 bases and 2 bases, in that order; junction bases with no gene match: 8. Germline values: CDR1 SGHTA, CDR2 FQGNSA. CDR3 sequence: CASLPTGKNYGYTF. In DNA form, the CDR3 reads TGTGCCAGCCTTCCGACAGGGAAAAACTATGGCTACACCTTC.

The table lists this clone with a few counts. The V call is TRBV6-5, the J call TRBJ2-7; 9 nucleotides agree with TRBD2. Germline CDR1 MNHEY, CDR2 SVGAGI. The CDR3 sequence is 14 residues long. With V trimmed by 6 bases and J by 2 bases, 5 bases remained unmatched. The CDR3 loop reads CASSRLAGPYEQYF. In DNA form, the CDR3 reads TGTGCCAGCAGCCGGCTAGCGGGGCCCTACGAGCAGTACTTC.

J is TRBJ1-2 and V is TRBV15; 7 positions agree with TRBD1. Germline CDR1 LNHNV, CDR2 YYDKDF (reference sequence). This CDR3 has 16 amino acids. Losses at the gene ends were 1 base for V and 3 bases for J; bases not matched to a gene: 8. CDR3: CATSRVLGQKDYGYTF. The CDR3 region has the DNA TGTGCCACCAGCAGAGTATTGGGACAGAAGGACTATGGCTACACCTTC. Supplemented by reference TRBV15 and TRBJ1-2, the full variable domain reads DAMVIQNPRYQVTQFGKPVTLSCSQTLNHNVMYWYQQKSSQAPKLLFHYYDKDFNNEADTPDNFQSRRPNTSFCFLDIRSPGLGDTAMYLCATSRVLGQKDYGYTFGSGTRLTVV.

V gene TRBV18 combines with J gene TRBJ1-3; a possible D gene is TRBD1 (5 bases). The V gene lost 5 bases and the J gene lost 2 bases, with 16 bases spanning the gap. This CDR3 region has 16 residues. Germline values: CDR1 KGHSH, CDR2 LQKENI. The CDR3 DNA is TGTGCCAGCTCAGAACAGCCCTCGGACACTGGAAACACCATATATTTT. Its protein is CASSEQPSDTGNTIYF.

This chain links TRBV28 with TRBJ1-5, with TRBD1 identical over 8 bases. Germline V gene data show CDR1 as MDHEN and CDR2 as SYDVKM. This CDR3 has 14 amino acids. V shed 7 bases and J 6 bases; nucleotides not matched to a gene: 8. The CDR3 bases are TGTGCCAGCACCTTAAGACAGGGGCCTCAGCCCCAGCATTTT. Translation gives CASTLRQGPQPQHF.

The chain carries TRBV6-5 and TRBJ1-5; TRBD1 agrees at 7 bases. With V trimmed by 6 bases and J by 5 bases, 7 bases remained unmatched. The germline V gene encodes CDR1 MNHEY and CDR2 SVGAGI. The CDR3 extends over 14 amino acids. The CDR3 region has the DNA TGTGCCAGCAGCCTCGACAGGGACCATCAGCCCCAGCATTTT. It codes for CASSLDRDHQPQHF.

This rearrangement joins TRBV5-1 to TRBJ2-7; D may be TRBD2 (5 bases). CDR3 length: 16 residues. The germline V gene has CDR1 SGHRS and CDR2 YFSETQ. V dropped 0 bases and J dropped 0 bases, with 13 bases sitting between them. CDR3 region: CASSLVAGWGSYEQYF. The CDR3, as DNA: TGCGCCAGCAGCTTGGTTGCGGGCTGGGGCTCCTACGAGCAGTACTTC.

The chain combines TRBV14 with TRBJ2-7; D might be TRBD2 (5 bases). V shed 0 bases and J shed 6 bases, with 12 bases lying between them. There are 14 residues in the CDR3. Germline CDR1 SGHDN, CDR2 FVKESK. CDR3 nucleotide sequence: TGTGCCAGCAGCCAAGATTTTGGGAGCGTCGAGCAGTACTTC. It is translated as CASSQDFGSVEQYF.

The V and J genes are TRBV7-8 and TRBJ2-5; no clear D. Germline CDR1 and CDR2: SGHVS and FQNEAQ. V was trimmed by 7 bases and J by 3 bases, leaving 12 bases between them. The CDR3 spans 13 residues. The CDR3 spells CASIGSPEETQYF. The CDR3 DNA is TGTGCCAGCATTGGCAGTCCCGAAGAGACCCAGTACTTC.

The chain is built from TRBV5-4 and TRBJ2-5; 11 nucleotides match TRBD2. Germline V gene data show CDR1 as SGHNT and CDR2 as YYREEE (reference sequence). The CDR3 is 15 amino acids. The trim removed 4 bases at V and 2 bases at J, leaving 4 bases unmatched. The CDR3 DNA reads as TGTGCCAGCAGCAGTACTAGCGGGGGACAAGAGACCCAGTACTTC. Protein: CASSSTSGGQETQYF.

This chain links TRBV20-1 with TRBJ2-7, with D hard to call. Germline V CDR1 and CDR2: DFQATT, SNEGSKA (reference sequence). CDR3 length: 10 residues. The V end lost 5 bases, the J end lost 3 bases, and 5 bases lay between the germline ends. The CDR3 loop reads CSALYYEQYF. In nucleotides, the CDR3 is TGCAGTGCTCTATACTACGAGCAGTACTTC.

The chain carries TRBV18 and TRBJ1-1, with 8 bases aligning to TRBD1. Germline V gene sequence: CDR1 KGHSH, CDR2 LQKENI. The CDR3 consists of 16 residues. The J segment lost 0 bases and the V segment lost 3 bases, leaving 6 bases of the junction unmatched. This CDR3 is CASSPFGQGLNTEAFF. The CDR3 nucleotides read TGTGCCAGCTCACCCTTTGGACAGGGTTTGAACACTGAAGCTTTCTTT.

This chain links TRBV5-1 with TRBJ1-2; D remains ambiguous. There are 12 residues in the CDR3. Trimming took off 7 bases at V and 1 base at J, with 8 bases between the two ends. CDR1 SGHRS and CDR2 YFSETQ come from the germline V gene. The CDR3 region is CASGGNNYGYTF. CDR3 nucleotide sequence: TGCGCCAGCGGAGGCAATAACTATGGCTACACCTTC.

V gene TRBV5-1 combines with J gene TRBJ2-7; 7 bases map to TRBD2. Germline assignment: CDR1 SGHRS and CDR2 YFSETQ. With 0 bases clipped from V and 2 bases from J, the junction kept 14 bases outside the gene matches. The CDR3 loop spans 18 amino acids. The CDR3 nucleotides read TGCGCCAGCAGCTTGGGCAGATGGGGCGGGGGACTGACCTACGAGCAGTACTTC. As protein: CASSLGRWGGGLTYEQYF.

V and J are TRBV7-3 and TRBJ2-1; 8 bases align to TRBD1. Germline lookup yields CDR1 SGHTA and CDR2 FQGTGA. This CDR3 contains 16 residues. The junction had 7 bases not matched to a gene; V was cut back by 1 base and J by 5 bases. In DNA, the CDR3 is TGTGCCAGCAGCTTAATTTCCGGGACAGGCGACAATGAGCAGTTCTTC. Protein: CASSLISGTGDNEQFF.

CDR3 in amino acids: CASSQLQAGNYGYTF. CDR3 sequence (DNA): TGTGCCAGCAGCCAACTTCAAGCAGGGAACTATGGCTACACCTTC. V usage is TRBV4-2 and J usage is TRBJ1-2; TRBD1 might be the D (5 bases). V was trimmed by 2 bases and J by 2 bases, leaving 12 bases between them. This CDR3 comprises 15 residues. Germline lookup yields CDR1 LGHNA and CDR2 YNFKEQ.

The chain combines TRBV6-1 with TRBJ2-5; D call uncertain. The CDR3 contains 13 residues. Between the trimmed V and J ends, which lost 5 bases and 5 bases, there was a span of 12 bases. Per the germline V gene, CDR1 is MNHNS and CDR2 is SASEGT. Here the CDR3 DNA reads TGTGCCAGCAGTCACCCCACATGGGAGACCCAGTACTTC. Its translation is CASSHPTWETQYF.

This clone occurred a few times. The chain uses TRBV19 and TRBJ2-5, with D unclear. This CDR3 contains 13 residues. Trimming pared 7 bases from V and 1 base from J, leaving 10 bases between. The germline gives CDR1 LNHDA, CDR2 SQIVND (reference sequence). CDR3 sequence: CASMAHSQETQYF. In DNA form, the CDR3 reads TGTGCCAGTATGGCACATTCCCAAGAGACCCAGTACTTC.

V and J are TRBV5-6 and TRBJ2-7, with a weak D call TRBD2 (6 bases). From germline, CDR1 is SGHDT and CDR2 YYEEEE. The CDR3 length is 14 residues. V was trimmed by 10 bases and J by 4 bases, leaving 21 bases between them. CDR3 sequence reads: CAGGAGPNNYEQYF. CDR3 in DNA: TGTGCCGGGGGAGCGGGCCCGAACAATTACGAGCAGTACTTC.

V usage is TRBV7-9 and J usage is TRBJ1-2; 8 bases match TRBD1. The J segment lost 4 bases and the V segment lost 7 bases, leaving 8 bases of the junction unmatched. Germline V lookup: CDR1 SEHNR, CDR2 FQNEAQ (reference sequence). The CDR3 extends over 14 amino acids. In nucleotides, the CDR3 is TGTGCCAGCACCCAGGGGGCCTCTTCCTATGGCTACACCTTC. This gives the protein CASTQGASSYGYTF.